Reported below is one T cell receptor beta chain. It has no known antigen specificity. No base qualities exist here, and no much larger clone lies one base off it. These data come from a study of CD8 T cells in Susac syndrome (dated 2019 in TCRdb). A note on the overall study: Repertoire sequencing was used to test whether CD8+ T cell activation and differentiation in Susac syndrome was antigen driven. The study compared CD8+ T cell repertoire clonality among over ten healthy donors, about 14 Susac syndrome patients and 15 multiple sclerosis patients.

Study-level results and caveats: The TCR sequencing and HLA analysis was acknowledged to have included a relatively small number of individuals.

RNA was extracted using the RNeasy kit, and about 0.45 to 1 ug of the RNA was reverse transcribed with random hexamers. The immunoSEQ multiplex PCR assay, covering 54 Vbeta and 13 Jbeta segments, was used to amplify TCR beta CDR3 regions. PCR amplification bias was corrected by using a synthetic template baseline for primer optimization and computational correction. The authors processed their data as follows. Reads were annotated to V, D and J genes per IMGT and analyzed with immunoSEQ Analyzer, keeping only productive sequences. Clonality was calculated as one minus the Shannon entropy normalized by log2 of the number of productive unique sequences. For each patient and control, public and private clones were evaluated within the 100 most prevalent clones. A clone was defined as Susac-specific if it was absent from the healthy and MS cohorts, from roughly 980 published viral clones and from other ImmuneACCESS disease sequences. TCRdb applied fastp at Q25 and MiXCR to the public reads, then kept only in-frame beta chains. Entries are consolidated by CDR3 protein sequence, retaining the most common genes and DNA. What appears here as the V and J calls and clone size reflects TCRdb's work, not the paper's. This sample comprises hundreds of thousands of distinct CDR3 sequences, roughly 90% of them detected only once. Less than 0.2% of the sample belongs to the ten largest clones.

The CDR1 and CDR2 encoded by the germline V gene (reference sequence) are PRHDT and FYEKMQ. V is clipped by 5 bases and J by 0 bases, and the sequence between their germline boundaries is 14 bases long. The CDR3 measures 16 amino acids from cysteine to phenylalanine. The kept DNA is CDR3 alone, 48 bases in frame from the first base. Peripheral blood CD8+ and CD4+ T cells from healthy donors, Susac syndrome patients and multiple sclerosis patients were profiled by high-throughput TCR beta sequencing. The multiple sclerosis controls were treatment-naive patients whose relapsing-remitting disease, either stable or active, fulfilled the revised McDonald criteria. Bulk CD8+ and CD4+ T cells were purified by magnetic negative isolation, while CD8+ TEMRA cells were enriched using FACS. Blood was drawn into EDTA tubes, processed within 24 hours, and PBMCs were isolated by density gradient centrifugation. PBMCs intended for TCR sequencing were frozen in liquid nitrogen and were later thawed in a 37 degrees C water bath. The sorted or isolated CD4+, CD8+ and CD8+ TEMRA cells had a purity of 90% or higher.

Source material: CD8+ T cells from PBMCs. The chain employs TRBV13 and TRBJ2-4, with an unclear D gene assignment. The sequence derives from a human donor with multiple sclerosis. Here the CDR3 is given as CASSPKAPLAKNIQYF. The nucleotide sequence is given as TGTGCCAGCAGCCCAAAGGCCCCCTTAGCCAAAAACATTCAGTACTTC.